This TCR beta chain appears in the sequencing data of a study of blood T cells in healthy people across ages. General study findings and limits: Roughly linear declines in TCR beta diversity per million T cells occurred with age.

A J-beta primer mix and a sample-barcoded 5' primer were used in a second PCR of about 7 to 12 cycles. TCRdb reprocessed the 5' RACE reads with MiXCR, giving one entry per CDR3 protein. The sample yields about 1.4 million distinct CDR3 sequences, approximately 59% seen once. This clonotype was counted a single time. Antigen unknown. CDR3 length: 16 amino acids. Trimming left V 4 bases short and J 2 bases short, with 16 bases between. Germline V gene data show CDR1 as SGHAT and CDR2 as FQNNGV. The donors, aged roughly 6 to 95, were healthy Caucasians from Russia. The clonotype originates from a young man in good health. V usage is TRBV11-2 and J usage is TRBJ2-3; possibly TRBD1 or TRBD2 for D (6 bases each). Specimen: blood. The CDR3 nucleotides are TGTGCCAGCAGCTCCCCCGGGGGCATCCTCACAGATACGCAGTATTTT. It encodes CASSSPGGILTDTQYF.